This note documents a single T cell receptor (beta chain) sequence. The length of the CDR3 is 15 residues. Germline CDR1 SGHRS, CDR2 YFSETQ. Unmatched junction bases numbered 7, after V lost 0 bases and J lost 4 bases. This specimen comes from a study of T-cell reconstitution after alpha-beta-depleted transplantation in children. Preparing the TCRbeta library involved the use of unique molecular identifiers. From the PCR reads, TCRdb called clonotypes with MiXCR, one entry per CDR3 protein. The table includes about 610,000 distinct CDR3 sequences, 8% to 11% detected once. Sample: PBMCs from the stem cell graft donor, taken from the stem cell graft. The V and J genes are TRBV5-1 and TRBJ2-7, with 7 positions matching TRBD2. The clonotype originates from a human donor who donated a stem cell graft to a child with acute myeloid leukemia. The CDR3 region has the DNA TGCGCCAGCAGCTTGGTGGGGGAGGGCCGGTACGAGCAGTACTTC. Its translation: CASSLVGEGRYEQYF.